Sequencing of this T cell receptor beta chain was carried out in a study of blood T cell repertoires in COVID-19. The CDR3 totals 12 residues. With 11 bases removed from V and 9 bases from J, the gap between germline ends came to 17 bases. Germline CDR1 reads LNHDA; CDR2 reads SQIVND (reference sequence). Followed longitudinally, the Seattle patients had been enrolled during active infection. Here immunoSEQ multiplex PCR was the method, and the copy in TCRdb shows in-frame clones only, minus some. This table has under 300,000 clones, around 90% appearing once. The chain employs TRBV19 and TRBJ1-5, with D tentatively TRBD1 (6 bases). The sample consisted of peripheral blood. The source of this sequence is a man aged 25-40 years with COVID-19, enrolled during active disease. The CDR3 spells CASGQGPGPQHF. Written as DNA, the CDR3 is TGTGCCTCCGGGCAGGGGCCGGGGCCCCAGCATTTT.